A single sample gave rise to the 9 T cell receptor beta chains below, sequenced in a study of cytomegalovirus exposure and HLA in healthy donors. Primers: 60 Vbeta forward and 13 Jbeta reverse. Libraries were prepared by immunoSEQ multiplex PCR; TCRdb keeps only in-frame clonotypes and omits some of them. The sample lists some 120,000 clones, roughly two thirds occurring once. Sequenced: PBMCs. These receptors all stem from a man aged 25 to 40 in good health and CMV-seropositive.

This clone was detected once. CDR3 DNA: TGTGCCAGCAGTGATCTCGGGTACAATGAGCAGTTCTTC. It is translated as CASSDLGYNEQFF. The V call is TRBV6-1, the J call TRBJ2-1; unclear D gene. Germline values: CDR1 MNHNS, CDR2 SASEGT. This CDR3 spans 13 amino acids. Trimming pared 3 bases from V and 4 bases from J, leaving 7 bases between.

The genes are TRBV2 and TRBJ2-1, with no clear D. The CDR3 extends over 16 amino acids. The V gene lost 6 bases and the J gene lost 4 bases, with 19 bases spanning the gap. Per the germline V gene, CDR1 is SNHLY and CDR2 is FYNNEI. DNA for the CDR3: TGTGCCAGCAGCCCGGCCGGTGCCCTAGGATACAATGAGCAGTTCTTC. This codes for CASSPAGALGYNEQFF. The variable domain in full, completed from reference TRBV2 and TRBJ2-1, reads EPEVTQTPSHQVTQMGQEVILRCVPISNHLYFYWYRQILGQKVEFLVSFYNNEISEKSEIFDDQFSVERPDGSNFTLKIRSTKLEDSAMYFCASSPAGALGYNEQFFGPGTRLTVL.

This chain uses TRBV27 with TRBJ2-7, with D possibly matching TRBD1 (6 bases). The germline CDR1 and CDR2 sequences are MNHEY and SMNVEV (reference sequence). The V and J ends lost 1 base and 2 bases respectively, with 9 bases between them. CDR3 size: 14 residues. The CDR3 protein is CASSLYQGTYEQYF. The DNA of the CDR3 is TGTGCCAGCAGTTTATACCAGGGGACCTACGAGCAGTACTTC.

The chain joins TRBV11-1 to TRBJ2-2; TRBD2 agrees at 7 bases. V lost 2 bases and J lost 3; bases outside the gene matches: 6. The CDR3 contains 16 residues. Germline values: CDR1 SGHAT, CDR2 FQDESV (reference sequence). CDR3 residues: CASSLNSGTDTGELFF. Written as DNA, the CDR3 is TGTGCCAGCAGCTTAAACAGCGGGACGGACACCGGGGAGCTGTTTTTT.

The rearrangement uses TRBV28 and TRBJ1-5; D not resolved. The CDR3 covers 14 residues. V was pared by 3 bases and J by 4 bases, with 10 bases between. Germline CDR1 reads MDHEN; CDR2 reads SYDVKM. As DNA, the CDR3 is TGTGCCAGCAGTTTGAGAGAGTGGAATCAGCCCCAGCATTTT. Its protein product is CASSLREWNQPQHF.

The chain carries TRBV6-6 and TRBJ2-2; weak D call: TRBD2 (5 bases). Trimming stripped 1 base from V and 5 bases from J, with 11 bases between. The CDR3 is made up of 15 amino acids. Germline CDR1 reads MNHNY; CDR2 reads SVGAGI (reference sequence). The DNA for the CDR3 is TGTGCCAGCAGTTACTGGCCTAGCAGGACCGGGGAGCTGTTTTTT. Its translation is CASSYWPSRTGELFF.

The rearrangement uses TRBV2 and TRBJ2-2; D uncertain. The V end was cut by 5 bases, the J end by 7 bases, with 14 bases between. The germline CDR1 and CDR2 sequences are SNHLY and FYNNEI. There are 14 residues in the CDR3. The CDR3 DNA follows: TGTGCCAGCAGTAATGACTTCCTCTTCGGGGAGCTGTTTTTT. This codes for CASSNDFLFGELFF.

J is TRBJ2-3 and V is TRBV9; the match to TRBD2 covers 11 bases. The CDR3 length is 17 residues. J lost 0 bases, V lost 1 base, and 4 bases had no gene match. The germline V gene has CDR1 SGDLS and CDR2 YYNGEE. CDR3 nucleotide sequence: TGTGCCAGCAGCGTAAAGGCTAGCGGGAGGAGCACAGATACGCAGTATTTT. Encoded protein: CASSVKASGRSTDTQYF.

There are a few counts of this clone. The CDR3 coding sequence is TGCGCCAGCAGCTTGGAAAACAGGGGACGTGCCTACACCTTC. Its protein product is CASSLENRGRAYTF. The chain carries TRBV5-1 and TRBJ1-2; TRBD1 matches 7 bases. The CDR3 length is 14 residues. The J segment lost 10 bases and the V segment lost 0 bases, leaving 9 bases of the junction unmatched. Germline CDR1 and CDR2: SGHRS and YFSETQ.